This T cell receptor (beta chain) was identified in a study of cytomegalovirus exposure and HLA in healthy donors. Use of 60 Vbeta and 13 Jbeta primers characterized the PCR. The table came from immunoSEQ multiplex PCR; TCRdb's copy has only in-frame clones and leaves some out. Here the sample table reports about 130,000 clones. The V and J ends lost 7 bases and 3 bases respectively, with 16 bases between them. Germline assignment: CDR1 SQVTM and CDR2 ANQGSEA. The CDR3 runs to 13 residues. The rearrangement links TRBV29-1 to TRBJ2-7, with a possible D match to TRBD2 (5 bases). This receptor was identified in a woman in her thirties or forties in good health and CMV-seronegative. The material sequenced was PBMCs. The CDR3 spells CSARRTQDYEQYF. CDR3 in DNA: TGCAGCGCCAGGAGGACGCAAGACTACGAGCAGTACTTC.